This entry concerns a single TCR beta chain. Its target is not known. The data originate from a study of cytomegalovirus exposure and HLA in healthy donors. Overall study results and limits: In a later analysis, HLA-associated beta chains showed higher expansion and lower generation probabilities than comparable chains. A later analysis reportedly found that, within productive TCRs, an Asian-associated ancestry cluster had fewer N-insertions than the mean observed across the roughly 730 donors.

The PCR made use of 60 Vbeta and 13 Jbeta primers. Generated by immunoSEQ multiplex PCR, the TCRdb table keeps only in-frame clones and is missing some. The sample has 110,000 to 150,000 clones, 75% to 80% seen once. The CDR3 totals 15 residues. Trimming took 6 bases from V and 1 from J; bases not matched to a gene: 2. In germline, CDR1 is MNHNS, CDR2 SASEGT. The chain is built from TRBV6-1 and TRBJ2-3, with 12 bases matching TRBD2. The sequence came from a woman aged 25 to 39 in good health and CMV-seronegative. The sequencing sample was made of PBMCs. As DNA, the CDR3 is TGTGCCAGCAGCCGACTAGCGGGGGGCACAGATACGCAGTATTTT. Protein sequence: CASSRLAGGTDTQYF.